What follows are 14 T cell receptor beta chains derived from one specimen sequenced in a study of blood T cells in healthy people across ages. Using a J-beta primer mix together with a sample-barcoded 5' primer, a second PCR was run for about 6 to 12 cycles. TCRdb re-derived calls from the 5' RACE reads in MiXCR, one entry per CDR3 protein. The data hold fewer than 1.5 million distinct CDR3 sequences, with around 42% observed a single time. Material for sequencing was blood. The receptors shown here come from a woman aged 18-29 years in good health.

This clonotype was seen only a few times. The V call is TRBV6-5, the J call TRBJ2-1; D is unclear. Trimming took 6 bases from V and 3 from J, leaving 18 bases between them. CDR3 length equals 16 residues. In germline, CDR1 is MNHEY, CDR2 SVGAGI. CDR3 nucleotide sequence: TGTGCCAGCAGCCAGCTAGGGCCCCTGAACTACAATGAGCAGTTCTTC. Translated, it gives CASSQLGPLNYNEQFF.

A word on this clonotype: Sequence at one end of the junction differs from germline and may be a read error. V is TRBV12-3 or TRBV12-4 and J is TRBJ2-3, with TRBD2 matching 7 bases. This CDR3 comprises 15 residues. The CDR3 nucleotides read TGTGCCTGCAGTATAAGCGGGGTTAGGGCAGATGCGCAGTATTTT. Translated, it gives CACSISGVRADAQYF.

The chain uses TRBV12-3 or TRBV12-4 and TRBJ1-5; the D is unclear. V gave up 2 bases and J gave up 3 bases, with 11 bases separating them. The CDR3 runs 15 residues. The CDR3 loop is CASSLSSSPNQPQHF. In DNA form, the CDR3 reads TGTGCCAGCAGTTTATCTTCCTCCCCCAATCAGCCCCAGCATTTT.

The chain employs TRBV7-6 and TRBJ2-3; no definite D call. CDR1 and CDR2 from the germline V gene are SGHVS and FNYEAQ. This CDR3 contains 15 residues. V lost 5 bases and J 0 bases, leaving 12 bases between the germline ends. CDR3 region: CASSHHTSSTDTQYF. Here the CDR3 DNA reads TGTGCCAGCAGCCACCACACTTCTAGCACAGATACGCAGTATTTT.

The V gene is TRBV3-1, the J gene TRBJ1-1; D is ambiguous. The CDR3 is 13 amino acids. Germline V gene lookup returns CDR1 LGHDT and CDR2 YNNKEL (reference sequence). Trimming took 1 base from V and 2 from J, leaving 5 bases between them. CDR3 residues: CASSQATNTEAFF. The CDR3 DNA sequence: TGTGCCAGCAGCCAAGCAACTAACACTGAAGCTTTCTTT.

The chain is built from TRBV7-2 and TRBJ2-5; D remains unclear. Germline V CDR1 and CDR2: SGHTA, FQGNSA. The CDR3 totals 14 residues. Between the trimmed V and J ends, which lost 1 base and 2 bases, there was a span of 8 bases. The CDR3 reads CASSLGPSQETQYF. CDR3 bases: TGTGCCAGCAGCTTAGGCCCCTCACAAGAGACCCAGTACTTC. The full variable domain, in which reference TRBV7-2 and TRBJ2-5 provide the parts outside the CDR3, is GAGVSQSPSNKVTEKGKDVELRCDPISGHTALYWYRQSLGQGLEFLIYFQGNSAPDKSGLPSDRFSAERTGGSVSTLTIQRTQQEDSAVYLCASSLGPSQETQYFGPGTRLLVL.

This clonotype showed up just a few times. This chain uses TRBV14 with TRBJ1-2; weak D call: TRBD1 (5 bases). Trimming removed 4 bases from V and 9 bases from J, with 24 bases in between. The CDR3 covers 16 residues. Germline V gene sequence: CDR1 SGHDN, CDR2 FVKESK. The CDR3: CASSLSSGTHAWSYTF. The CDR3 DNA is TGTGCCAGCAGCCTTAGCTCCGGGACGCACGCCTGGAGCTACACCTTC.

The genes are TRBV7-2 and TRBJ2-1; D unresolved. CDR3 size: 17 residues. Germline V gene lookup returns CDR1 SGHTA and CDR2 FQGNSA. V was trimmed by 1 base and J by 4 bases, leaving 17 bases between them. CDR3 sequence reads: CASSLGPWYGLYNEQFF. Here the CDR3 DNA reads TGTGCCAGCAGCTTAGGCCCTTGGTACGGATTGTACAATGAGCAGTTCTTC.

This clonotype was counted between two and nine times. The chain has TRBV29-1 and TRBJ2-7, with D possibly called TRBD1 or TRBD2 (5 bases each). The germline V and J ends were trimmed by 5 bases and 6 bases, with 11 bases remaining between them. Germline-derived CDR1 and CDR2 are SQVTM and ANQGSEA. The CDR3 runs to 11 residues. CDR3: CSVPRGGEQYF. The CDR3 DNA is TGCAGCGTTCCCCGGGGCGGCGAGCAGTACTTC.

The chain carries TRBV29-1 and TRBJ1-2, with D perhaps matching TRBD1 (5 bases). The CDR3 consists of 13 residues. Trimming pared 0 bases from V and 8 bases from J, leaving 13 bases between. The germline CDR1 and CDR2 sequences are SQVTM and ANQGSEA. CDR3 sequence: CSVEDSRAWGYTF. CDR3 nucleotide sequence: TGCAGCGTTGAAGATTCCAGGGCTTGGGGCTACACCTTC. Supplemented by reference TRBV29-1 and TRBJ1-2, the full variable domain reads SAVISQKPSRDICQRGTSLTIQCQVDSQVTMMFWYRQQPGQSLTLIATANQGSEATYESGFVIDKFPISRPNLTFSTLTVSNMSPEDSSIYLCSVEDSRAWGYTFGSGTRLTVV.

The sample holds a few counts of this clonotype. The chain employs TRBV28 and TRBJ2-7; 8 positions match TRBD2. The CDR3 totals 15 residues. The trim removed 6 bases at V and 0 bases at J, leaving 7 bases unmatched. Germline lookup yields CDR1 MDHEN and CDR2 SYDVKM. The CDR3 sequence: CASRPAGTSSYEQYF. DNA of the CDR3: TGTGCCAGCAGACCCGCCGGGACTAGCTCCTACGAGCAGTACTTC.

The chain links TRBV7-3 to TRBJ2-1; D tentatively fits TRBD1 or TRBD2 (6 bases each). The CDR3 contains 15 residues. The germline gives CDR1 SGHTA, CDR2 FQGTGA. V was cut by 2 bases and J by 4 bases, with 12 bases left in between. The CDR3 DNA reads TGTGCCAGCAGCTTAGGAGGGGGAAAATACAATGAGCAGTTCTTC. Encoded protein: CASSLGGGKYNEQFF.

CDR3 residues: CSARDPREGETQYF. The CDR3 nucleotides are TGCAGTGCTAGAGATCCACGGGAGGGAGAGACCCAGTACTTC. The chain links TRBV20-1 to TRBJ2-5, with TRBD2 matching 8 bases. Germline-derived CDR1 and CDR2 are DFQATT and SNEGSKA (reference sequence). The trim removed 0 bases at V and 4 bases at J, leaving 4 bases unmatched. The CDR3 spans 14 residues.

The CDR3 region is CSARDIGEAWETQYF. The CDR3 nucleotides are TGCAGTGCTAGAGATATCGGCGAAGCGTGGGAGACCCAGTACTTC. This chain connects TRBV20-1 to TRBJ2-5; D unresolved. V shed 0 bases and J shed 5 bases, with 16 bases lying between them. Germline V gene lookup returns CDR1 DFQATT and CDR2 SNEGSKA (reference sequence). The CDR3 loop spans 15 amino acids.